This T cell receptor beta chain was obtained from a study of control samples from healthy donors and cancer patients. Sequencing was performed with immunoSEQ multiplex PCR; in TCRdb, only in-frame clones are kept and a portion is missing. The table records some 94,000 clones, about 88% of them present only once. Germline V gene sequence: CDR1 MGHRA, CDR2 YSYEKL. The CDR3 loop spans 17 amino acids. The V end was cut by 2 bases, the J end by 3 bases, with 20 bases between. The rearrangement uses TRBV4-1 and TRBJ2-7; D remains ambiguous. The clonotype comes from a woman between 50 and 59 years old in good health. Sequenced: blood. In DNA form, the CDR3 reads TGCGCCAGCAGCCAAATGATGAGAACCAGGAGCCACTACGAGCAGTACTTC. As protein: CASSQMMRTRSHYEQYF.